One sample yielded the 7 T cell receptor beta chains listed below, sequenced in a study of spatial heterogeneity in lung cancer. TCRdb redid the calling of the 5' RACE reads with MiXCR, one entry per CDR3 protein. The sample records about 20,000 distinct CDR3 sequences, 5.7% being singletons. Notes on the study in general: Counts of expanded intratumoral alpha and beta TCRs tracked tumor mutation counts.

The time point denotes: sample taken at primary tumor resection. These receptors have no known antigen. Sequencing used lung tumor tissue, obtained at surgery. These receptors were taken from a female donor with early-stage non-small cell lung cancer.

This clonotype was counted at least ten times. The gene calls are TRBV4-1 and TRBJ2-4; perhaps TRBD2 as D (6 bases). Germline-derived CDR1 and CDR2 are MGHRA and YSYEKL. The CDR3 contains 17 residues. Trimming pared 0 bases from V and 2 bases from J, leaving 14 bases between. CDR3 region: CASSQEGGTPTKNIQYF. Written as DNA, the CDR3 is TGCGCCAGCAGCCAAGAGGGGGGAACCCCTACCAAAAACATTCAGTACTTC.

This clonotype was counted many times. This chain uses TRBV24-1 with TRBJ2-3; 11 bases map to TRBD2. The V gene end was trimmed by 4 bases and the J gene end by 2 bases; junction bases not matched to a gene: 7. The CDR3 is 17 residues long. Germline V gene sequence: CDR1 KGHDR, CDR2 SFDVKD. The CDR3 DNA sequence: TGTGCCACCAGTGAACCGGGACTAGCGGACTTCACAGATACGCAGTATTTT. It specifies CATSEPGLADFTDTQYF.

This clonotype is classed as medium-sized. The chain has TRBV27 and TRBJ2-1, with 8 bases matching TRBD2. CDR3 length equals 16 residues. The germline V gene encodes CDR1 MNHEY and CDR2 SMNVEV (reference sequence). With V trimmed by 0 bases and J by 4 bases, 5 bases remained unmatched. CDR3 coding DNA: TGTGCCAGCAGTTTATCCCCTAGCGGGTGGTACAATGAGCAGTTCTTC. Protein: CASSLSPSGWYNEQFF.

This clonotype came up a few times. This chain uses TRBV12-3 or TRBV12-4 with TRBJ2-1; D is perhaps TRBD1 (6 bases). V was trimmed by 3 bases and J by 10 bases, leaving 13 bases between them. This CDR3 contains 13 residues. The CDR3 DNA reads as TGTGCCAGCAGTTTGGGGGCCCGCCGGGAGCAGTTCTTC. Its translation: CASSLGARREQFF.

This clonotype has at least ten counts. The chain combines TRBV12-3 or TRBV12-4 with TRBJ2-2; 12 nucleotides align to TRBD2. V dropped 6 bases and J dropped 5; count of bases not matched to a gene: 4. The CDR3 runs 15 residues. This chain's CDR3 is CASRQGLAGTGELFF. In DNA, the CDR3 is TGTGCCAGCAGACAGGGACTAGCGGGTACCGGGGAGCTGTTTTTT.

This clonotype was counted ten times or more. The rearrangement uses TRBV12-5 and TRBJ1-6; 9 positions match TRBD1. The CDR3 has 19 amino acids. J was trimmed by 0 bases and V by 0 bases; bases with no gene match: 6. Germline CDR1 and CDR2: LGHNT and FRNRAP. The CDR3 nucleotides read TGTGCTAGTGGTTTGGTACTTGGGACAGGGAGCTCCTATAATTCACCCCTCCACTTT. Translated: CASGLVLGTGSSYNSPLHF.

This chain links TRBV18 with TRBJ1-1, with a tentative D call TRBD1 (5 bases). Trimming left V 1 base short and J 4 bases short, with 19 bases between. The germline CDR1 and CDR2 sequences are KGHSH and LQKENI. The CDR3 sequence is 17 residues long. The CDR3 sequence is CASSPRAYSGRGTEAFF. Written as DNA, the CDR3 is TGTGCCAGCTCACCACGGGCTTATTCAGGGCGAGGCACTGAAGCTTTCTTT.